This record concerns one T cell receptor (beta chain) sequence. The germline CDR1 and CDR2 sequences are SNHLY and FYNNEI. The CDR3 loop spans 14 amino acids. V lost 2 bases and J lost 10; bases outside the gene matches: 5. These data are taken from a study of blood T cell repertoires in COVID-19. Background on the study: From the United States, Italy and Spain came samples of acute and convalescent COVID-19. The analysed material was cDNA or gDNA that came from T cells, B-cell-depleted T cells, or PBMCs.

Under the authors' procedure: Scientists estimated how many nucleated cells there were by amplifying reference gene primers. Libraries were prepared by immunoSEQ multiplex PCR; TCRdb keeps only in-frame clonotypes and omits some of them. From that table come the V and J calls and clone size; the DNA was used to work out D and trimming. The sample contains 120,000 to 150,000 clones, roughly 84% of which appear only once. The source material was peripheral blood. This chain links TRBV2 with TRBJ1-6; 7 nucleotides line up with TRBD1. The TCR was taken from a human donor with acute or convalescent COVID-19. The donor label of this sample is uncertain. CDR3 DNA sequence: TGTGCCAGCAGTGAACAGGGGGTTGGATCACCCCTCCACTTT. Translated, it gives CASSEQGVGSPLHF.